This T cell receptor beta chain was retrieved from a study of blood T cells in healthy people across ages. General study results and limits: Researchers report that TCR beta diversity correlated strongly with naive T cell percentage.

A J-beta primer mix and a sample-barcoded 5' primer were used in a second PCR of roughly 6 to 11 cycles. Sequencing yielded, for each sample, at least 2.5 million paired-end reads carrying CDR3. TCRdb itself ran the 5' RACE reads through MiXCR, one entry per CDR3 protein. Of some 920,000 distinct CDR3 sequences in the sample, roughly 47% were seen once. Each donor was a healthy Caucasian individual from Russia, aged roughly 6 to 95. Donors each provided roughly 9.6 milliliters of peripheral blood. In the case of this clonotype: Its specificity is not known.

Germline V gene data show CDR1 as DFQATT and CDR2 as SNEGSKA (reference sequence). CDR3 length: 14 residues. The V gene lost 6 bases and the J gene lost 0 bases, with 15 bases spanning the gap. The sequenced sample consisted of blood. This TCR derives from a woman aged 60-75 years in good health. V usage is TRBV20-1 and J usage is TRBJ2-7; possible D gene TRBD2, 6 bases. CDR3 nucleotide sequence: TGCAGTGCATCGAGCGGGCTTAGCTCCTACGAGCAGTACTTC. Amino acids: CSASSGLSSYEQYF.